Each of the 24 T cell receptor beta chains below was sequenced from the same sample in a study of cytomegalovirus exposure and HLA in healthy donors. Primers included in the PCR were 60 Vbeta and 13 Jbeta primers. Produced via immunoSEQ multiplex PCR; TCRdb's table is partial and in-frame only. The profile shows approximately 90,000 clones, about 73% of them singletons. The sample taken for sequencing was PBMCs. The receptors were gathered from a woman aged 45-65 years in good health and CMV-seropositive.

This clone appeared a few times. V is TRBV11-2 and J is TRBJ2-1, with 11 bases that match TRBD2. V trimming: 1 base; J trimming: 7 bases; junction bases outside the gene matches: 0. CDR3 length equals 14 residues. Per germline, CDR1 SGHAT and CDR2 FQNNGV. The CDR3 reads CASSLGTSGNEQFF. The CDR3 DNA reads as TGTGCCAGCAGCTTAGGGACTAGCGGGAATGAGCAGTTCTTC.

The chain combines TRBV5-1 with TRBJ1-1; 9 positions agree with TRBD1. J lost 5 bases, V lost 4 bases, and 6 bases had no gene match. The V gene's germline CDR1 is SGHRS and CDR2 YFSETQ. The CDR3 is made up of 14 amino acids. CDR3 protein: CASSGTGYSTEAFF. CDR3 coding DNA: TGCGCCAGCAGCGGGACAGGGTATAGTACTGAAGCTTTCTTT. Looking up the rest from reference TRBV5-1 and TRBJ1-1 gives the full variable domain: KAGVTQTPRYLIKTRGQQVTLSCSPISGHRSVSWYQQTPGQGLQFLFEYFSETQRNKGNFPGRFSGRQFSNSRSEMNVSTLELGDSALYLCASSGTGYSTEAFFGQGTRLTVV.

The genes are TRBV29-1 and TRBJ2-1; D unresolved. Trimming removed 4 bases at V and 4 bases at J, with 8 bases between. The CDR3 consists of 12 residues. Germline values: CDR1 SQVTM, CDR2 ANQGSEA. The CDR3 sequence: CSVGARYNEQFF. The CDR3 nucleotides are TGCAGCGTTGGGGCCCGGTACAATGAGCAGTTCTTC.

The CDR3 bases are TGTGCCAGCAGCCAAGACGCAGGGCGTAGCACAGATACGCAGTATTTT. Its translation: CASSQDAGRSTDTQYF. J is TRBJ2-3 and V is TRBV14; D possibly corresponds to TRBD1 (5 bases). Trimming shortened V by 0 bases and J by 0 bases, and 10 bases separated the two germline ends. The CDR3 has 16 residues. Germline CDR1 is SGHDN and CDR2 is FVKESK.

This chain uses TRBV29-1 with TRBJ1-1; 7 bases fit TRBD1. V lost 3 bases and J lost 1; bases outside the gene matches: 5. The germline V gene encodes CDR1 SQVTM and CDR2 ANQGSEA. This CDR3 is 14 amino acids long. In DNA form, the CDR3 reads TGCAGCGTTGATACTCGACAGGGGAACACTGAAGCTTTCTTT. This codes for CSVDTRQGNTEAFF.

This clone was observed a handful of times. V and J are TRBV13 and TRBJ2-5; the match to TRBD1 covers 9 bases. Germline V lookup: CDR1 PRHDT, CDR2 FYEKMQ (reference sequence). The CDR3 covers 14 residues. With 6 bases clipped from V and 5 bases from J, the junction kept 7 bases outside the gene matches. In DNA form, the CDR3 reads TGTGCCAGCAGGAAACAGGGGGCGGAGGAGACCCAGTACTTC. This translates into CASRKQGAEETQYF.

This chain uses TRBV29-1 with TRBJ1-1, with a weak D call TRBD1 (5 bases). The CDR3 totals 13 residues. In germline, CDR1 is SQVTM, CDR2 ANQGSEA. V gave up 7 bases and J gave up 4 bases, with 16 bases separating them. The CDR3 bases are TGCAGCGCGGACACTCGAGTGGGCACTGAAGCTTTCTTT. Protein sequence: CSADTRVGTEAFF.

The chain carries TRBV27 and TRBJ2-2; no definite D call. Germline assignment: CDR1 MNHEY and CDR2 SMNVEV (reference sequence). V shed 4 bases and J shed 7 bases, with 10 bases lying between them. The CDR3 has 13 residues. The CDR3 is CASSSWAGGELFF. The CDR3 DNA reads TGTGCCAGCAGTTCATGGGCTGGCGGGGAGCTGTTTTTT.

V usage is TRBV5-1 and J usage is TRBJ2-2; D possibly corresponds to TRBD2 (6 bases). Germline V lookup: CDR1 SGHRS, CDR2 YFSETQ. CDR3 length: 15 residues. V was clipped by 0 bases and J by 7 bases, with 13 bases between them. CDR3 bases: TGCGCCAGCAGCTTGGTGCGGGATGGCATCGGGGAGCTGTTTTTT. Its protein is CASSLVRDGIGELFF.

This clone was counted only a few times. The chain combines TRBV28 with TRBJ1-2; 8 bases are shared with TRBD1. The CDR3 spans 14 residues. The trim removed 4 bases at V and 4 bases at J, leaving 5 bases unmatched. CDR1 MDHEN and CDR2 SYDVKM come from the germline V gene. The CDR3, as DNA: TGTGCCAGCAGTTCTGAGGACAGGGTCTATGGCTACACCTTC. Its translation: CASSSEDRVYGYTF.

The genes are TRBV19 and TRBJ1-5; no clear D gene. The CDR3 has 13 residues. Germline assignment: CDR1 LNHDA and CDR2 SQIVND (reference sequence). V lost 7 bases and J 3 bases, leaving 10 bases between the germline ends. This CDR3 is CASTFEVNQPQHF. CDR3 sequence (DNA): TGTGCCAGTACGTTTGAGGTCAATCAGCCCCAGCATTTT.

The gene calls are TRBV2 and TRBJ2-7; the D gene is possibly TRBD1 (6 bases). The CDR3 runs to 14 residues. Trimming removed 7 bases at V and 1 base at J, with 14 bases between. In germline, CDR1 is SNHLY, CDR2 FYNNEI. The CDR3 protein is CASKTDSPSYEQYF. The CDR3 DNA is TGTGCCAGCAAAACGGACAGCCCATCCTACGAGCAGTACTTC.

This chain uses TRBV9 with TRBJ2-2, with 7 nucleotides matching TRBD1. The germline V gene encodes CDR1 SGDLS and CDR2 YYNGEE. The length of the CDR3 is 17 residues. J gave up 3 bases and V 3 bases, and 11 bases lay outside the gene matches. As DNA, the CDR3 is TGTGCCAGCAGCGCAGGGGGTTCGGGGCTTTACACCGGGGAGCTGTTTTTT. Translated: CASSAGGSGLYTGELFF. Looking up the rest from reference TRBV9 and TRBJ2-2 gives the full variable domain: DSGVTQTPKHLITATGQRVTLRCSPRSGDLSVYWYQQSLDQGLQFLIQYYNGEERAKGNILERFSAQQFPDLHSELNLSSLELGDSALYFCASSAGGSGLYTGELFFGEGSRLTVL.

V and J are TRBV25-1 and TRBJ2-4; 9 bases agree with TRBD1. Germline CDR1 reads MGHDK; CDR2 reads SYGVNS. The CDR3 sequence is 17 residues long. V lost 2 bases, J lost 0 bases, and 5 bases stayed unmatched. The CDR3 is CASSEPAGQGAKNIQYF. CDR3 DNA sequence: TGTGCCAGCAGTGAACCGGCGGGACAGGGAGCCAAAAACATTCAGTACTTC.

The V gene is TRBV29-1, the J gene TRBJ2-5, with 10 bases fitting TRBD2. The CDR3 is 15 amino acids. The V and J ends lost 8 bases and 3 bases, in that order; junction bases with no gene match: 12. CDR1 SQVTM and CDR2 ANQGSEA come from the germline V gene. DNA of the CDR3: TGCAGCCCACCCCGTGAACTAGCGGGGAAAGAGACCCAGTACTTC. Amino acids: CSPPRELAGKETQYF.

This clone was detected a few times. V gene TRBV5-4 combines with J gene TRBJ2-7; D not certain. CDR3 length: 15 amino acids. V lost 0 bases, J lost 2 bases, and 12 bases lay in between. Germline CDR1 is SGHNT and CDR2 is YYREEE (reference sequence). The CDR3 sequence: CASSLDLPLAYEQYF. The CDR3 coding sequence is TGTGCCAGCAGCTTGGACCTTCCTTTAGCCTACGAGCAGTACTTC.

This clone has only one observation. The CDR3 spells CASSPDLGKLFF. CDR3 in DNA: TGTGCCAGCAGTCCAGACCTCGGGAAACTGTTTTTT. The chain couples TRBV7-9 to TRBJ1-4; the D is unclear. CDR1 and CDR2 from the germline V gene are SEHNR and FQNEAQ (reference sequence). V was pared by 6 bases and J by 11 bases, with 13 bases between. The CDR3 spans 12 residues.

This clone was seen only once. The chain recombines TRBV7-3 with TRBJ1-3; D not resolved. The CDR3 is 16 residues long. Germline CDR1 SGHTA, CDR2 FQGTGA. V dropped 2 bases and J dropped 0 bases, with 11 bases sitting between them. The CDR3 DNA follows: TGTGCCAGCAGCTTACGGGGAGGGCACTCTGGAAACACCATATATTTT. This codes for CASSLRGGHSGNTIYF.

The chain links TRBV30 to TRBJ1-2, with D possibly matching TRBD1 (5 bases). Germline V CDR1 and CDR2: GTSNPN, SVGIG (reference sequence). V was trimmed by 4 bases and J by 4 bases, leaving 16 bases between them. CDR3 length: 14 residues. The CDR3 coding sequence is TGTGCCTGGATAAATTTACGGACACGCTATGGCTACACCTTC. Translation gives CAWINLRTRYGYTF.

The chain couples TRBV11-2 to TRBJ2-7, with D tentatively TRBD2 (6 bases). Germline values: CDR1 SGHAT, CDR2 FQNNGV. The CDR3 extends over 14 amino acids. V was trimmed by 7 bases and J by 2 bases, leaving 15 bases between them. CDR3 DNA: TGTGCCAGCACCGACCGGGGGAGCCCCTACGAGCAGTACTTC. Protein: CASTDRGSPYEQYF.

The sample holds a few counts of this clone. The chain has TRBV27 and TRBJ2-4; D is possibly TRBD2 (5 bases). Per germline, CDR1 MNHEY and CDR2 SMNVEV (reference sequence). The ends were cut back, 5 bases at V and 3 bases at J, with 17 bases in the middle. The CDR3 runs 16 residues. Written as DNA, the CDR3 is TGTGCCAGCAGTCCCGACTTGGGAGAGTACAAAAACATTCAGTACTTC. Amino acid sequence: CASSPDLGEYKNIQYF.

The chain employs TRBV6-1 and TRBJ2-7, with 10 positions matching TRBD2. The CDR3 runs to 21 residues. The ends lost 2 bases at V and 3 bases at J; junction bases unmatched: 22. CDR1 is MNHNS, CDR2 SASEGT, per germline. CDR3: CASSEPRAHRISGRAIYEQYF. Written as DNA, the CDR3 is TGTGCCAGCAGTGAACCGAGGGCACACAGGATCAGCGGGAGGGCCATCTACGAGCAGTACTTC.

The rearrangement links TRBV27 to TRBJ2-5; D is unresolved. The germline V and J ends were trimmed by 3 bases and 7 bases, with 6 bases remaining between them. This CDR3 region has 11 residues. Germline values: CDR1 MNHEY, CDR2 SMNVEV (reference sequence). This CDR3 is CASSFGPTQYF. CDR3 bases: TGTGCCAGCAGTTTTGGGCCGACCCAGTACTTC.

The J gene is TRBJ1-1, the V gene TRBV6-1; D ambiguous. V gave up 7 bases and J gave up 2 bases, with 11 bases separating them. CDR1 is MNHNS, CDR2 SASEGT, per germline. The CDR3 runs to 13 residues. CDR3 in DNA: TGTGCCAGCACCCCGGGAGGTAACACTGAAGCTTTCTTT. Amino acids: CASTPGGNTEAFF.